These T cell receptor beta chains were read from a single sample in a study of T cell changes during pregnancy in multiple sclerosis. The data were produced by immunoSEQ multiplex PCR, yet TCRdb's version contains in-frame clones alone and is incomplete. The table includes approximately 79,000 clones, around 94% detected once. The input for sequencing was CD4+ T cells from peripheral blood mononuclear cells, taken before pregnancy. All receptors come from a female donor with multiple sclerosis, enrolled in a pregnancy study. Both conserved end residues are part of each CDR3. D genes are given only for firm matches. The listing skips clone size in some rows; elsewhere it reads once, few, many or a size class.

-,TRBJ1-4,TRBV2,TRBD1,CASTPDRNNEKLFF,TGTGCCAGCACACCGGACAGGAATAATGAAAAACTGTTTTTT
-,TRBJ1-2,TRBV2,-,CASKEGPDHGYTF,TGTGCCAGCAAAGAGGGCCCGGATCATGGCTACACCTTC
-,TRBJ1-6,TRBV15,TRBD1,CATRQGGYNSPLHF,TGTGCCACCAGACAGGGGGGATATAATTCACCCCTCCACTTT
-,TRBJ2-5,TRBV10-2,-,CASSATAGRGETQYF,TGCGCCAGCAGTGCCACGGCGGGGCGGGGAGAGACCCAGTACTTC
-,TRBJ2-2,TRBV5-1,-,CASGKAVNTGELFF,TGCGCCAGCGGTAAGGCGGTTAACACCGGGGAGCTGTTTTTT
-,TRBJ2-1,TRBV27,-,CASRDVIGAVINNEQFF,TGTGCCAGCAGGGATGTCATTGGGGCGGTTATTAACAATGAGCAGTTCTTC
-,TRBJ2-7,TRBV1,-,CTSSQTPTGSPSYEQYF,TGCACCAGCAGCCAAACGCCGACAGGGTCCCCCTCCTACGAGCAGTACTTC
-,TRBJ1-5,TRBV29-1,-,CSVEIRGQPQHF,TGCAGCGTGGAAATTCGGGGTCAGCCCCAGCATTTT
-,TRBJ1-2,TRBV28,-,CASSPLPEAGYGYTF,TGTGCCAGCAGTCCCTTACCCGAGGCCGGCTATGGCTACACCTTC
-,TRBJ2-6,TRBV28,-,CASSFRLPSGANVLTF,TGTGCCAGCAGTTTCCGACTCCCCTCTGGGGCCAACGTCCTGACTTTC
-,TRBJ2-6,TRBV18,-,CASSRGTASGANVLTF,TGTGCCAGCTCACGAGGAACCGCCTCTGGGGCCAACGTCCTGACTTTC
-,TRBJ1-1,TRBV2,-,CASSPDRQRRTEAFF,TGTGCCAGCAGTCCCGACCGTCAGCGCCGCACTGAAGCTTTCTTT
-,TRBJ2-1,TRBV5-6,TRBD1,CASSLTGGAYNEQFF,TGTGCCAGCAGCTTGACAGGGGGTGCCTACAATGAGCAGTTCTTC
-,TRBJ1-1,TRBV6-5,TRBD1,CASSPMTTGKSEAFF,TGTGCCAGCAGTCCTATGACGACAGGGAAGTCTGAAGCTTTCTTT
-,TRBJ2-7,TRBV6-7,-,CASSFFTGTTYEQYF,TGTGCCAGCAGTTTTTTCACCGGGACAACCTACGAGCAGTACTTC
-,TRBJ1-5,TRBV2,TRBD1,CASTAGTGKGYQPQHF,TGTGCCAGCACCGCTGGGACAGGGAAGGGATATCAGCCCCAGCATTTT
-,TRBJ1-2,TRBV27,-,CASSLYSPPGNYGYTF,TGTGCCAGCAGTTTATATTCCCCCCCGGGGAACTATGGCTACACCTTC
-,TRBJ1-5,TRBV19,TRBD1,CASRWTGARQNQPQHF,TGTGCCAGTAGGTGGACAGGCGCCCGGCAAAATCAGCCCCAGCATTTT
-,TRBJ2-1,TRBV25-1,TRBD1,CASSEKQGLPNEQFF,TGTGCCAGCAGTGAAAAACAGGGGCTCCCCAATGAGCAGTTCTTC
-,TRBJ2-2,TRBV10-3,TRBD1,CAISESRQGANTGELFF,TGTGCCATCAGTGAGTCGAGACAGGGAGCGAACACCGGGGAGCTGTTTTTT
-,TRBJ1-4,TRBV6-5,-,CASSGGRPDEKLFF,TGTGCCAGCAGCGGAGGACGCCCCGATGAAAAACTGTTTTTT
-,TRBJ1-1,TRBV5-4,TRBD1,CASSGTGGAYNTEAFF,TGTGCCAGCAGCGGAACAGGGGGCGCATATAACACTGAAGCTTTCTTT
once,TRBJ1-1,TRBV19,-,CASSADPGVPGEAFF,TGTGCCAGTAGTGCCGACCCCGGAGTCCCGGGTGAAGCTTTCTTT
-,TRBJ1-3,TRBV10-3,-,CAIREDSYGLVNTIYF,TGTGCCATCAGGGAGGACAGTTACGGCCTCGTAAACACCATATATTTT
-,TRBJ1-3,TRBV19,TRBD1,CASSVQGGASGNTIYF,TGTGCCAGTAGTGTACAGGGGGGTGCCTCTGGAAACACCATATATTTT
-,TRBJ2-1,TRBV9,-,CASSAAGGFRSYNEQFF,TGTGCCAGCAGCGCAGCAGGGGGGTTCCGCTCCTACAATGAGCAGTTCTTC
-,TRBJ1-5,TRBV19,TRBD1,CASKRQGSYSNQPQHF,TGTGCCAGTAAGCGACAGGGATCCTATAGCAATCAGCCCCAGCATTTT
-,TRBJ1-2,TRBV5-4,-,CASSHPDRNYGYTF,TGTGCCAGCAGCCACCCCGACAGGAACTATGGCTACACCTTC
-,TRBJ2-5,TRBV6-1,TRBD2,CASSDLSSGGGETQYF,TGTGCCAGCAGTGATTTATCTAGCGGGGGCGGAGAGACCCAGTACTTC
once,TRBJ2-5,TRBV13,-,CASSVRVQGETQYF,TGTGCCAGCAGCGTCCGAGTCCAGGGAGAGACCCAGTACTTC
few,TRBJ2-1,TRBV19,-,CASSIGANNEQFF,TGTGCCAGTAGTATAGGGGCTAATAATGAGCAGTTCTTC